This is a list of T cell receptor beta chains from one sample in a study of beta chain features in type 1 diabetes. The assay was immunoSEQ multiplex PCR, and TCRdb's table has in-frame clones only and misses some. The sample has under 400,000 clones, 11% to 15% seen once. Sequenced input: central memory CD4+ T cells from blood. The receptor source for this set is a man aged 25-40 years in good health. CDR3s include the opening cysteine and the closing phenylalanine or tryptophan. Fields, in order: V gene, D gene, J gene, clone size, CDR3 protein, CDR3 DNA. The D gene is left open where the match is weak. Some rows have no size entry. The others give once, few or many, or a class for an expanded clone.

V: TRBV2
D: .
J: TRBJ2-2
size: .
CDR3: CASSWERMNTGELFF
DNA: TGTGCCAGCAGTTGGGAGCGGATGAACACCGGGGAGCTGTTTTTT

V: TRBV11-2
D: TRBD2
J: TRBJ2-1
size: few
CDR3: CASSLVGLAGLNEQFF
DNA: TGTGCCAGCAGCTTAGTTGGACTAGCGGGCCTCAATGAGCAGTTCTTC

V: TRBV9
D: TRBD1
J: TRBJ2-2
size: few
CDR3: CASSVGQMNTGELFF
DNA: TGTGCCAGCAGCGTGGGACAGATGAACACCGGGGAGCTGTTTTTT

V: TRBV5-1
D: .
J: TRBJ1-2
size: few
CDR3: CASSSGLAGAGGIDGYTF
DNA: TGCGCCAGCAGCTCGGGACTAGCGGGAGCCGGCGGGATCGATGGCTACACCTTC

V: TRBV18
D: TRBD1
J: TRBJ2-7
size: .
CDR3: CASSPPNRGTSYEQYF
DNA: TGTGCCAGCTCACCCCCGAACAGGGGGACCTCCTACGAGCAGTACTTC

V: TRBV11-2
D: .
J: TRBJ2-3
size: .
CDR3: CASSLSEDTQYF
DNA: TGTGCCAGCAGCCTATCGGAGGATACGCAGTATTTT

V: TRBV19
D: TRBD2
J: TRBJ2-2
size: .
CDR3: CATLKRGNTGELFF
DNA: TGTGCCACCCTTAAGCGGGGGAACACCGGGGAGCTGTTTTTT

V: TRBV5-4
D: .
J: TRBJ2-1
size: .
CDR3: CASSQDVAGHHNEQFF
DNA: TGCGCCAGCAGCCAAGATGTGGCAGGCCATCACAATGAGCAGTTCTTC

V: TRBV6-5
D: .
J: TRBJ2-5
size: .
CDR3: CARNTWMGQKETQYF
DNA: TGTGCCAGGAACACCTGGATGGGGCAGAAAGAGACCCAGTACTTC

V: TRBV6-5
D: .
J: TRBJ2-4
size: few
CDR3: CASSYSRAGENIQYF
DNA: TGTGCCAGCAGTTACTCGAGAGCAGGCGAAAACATTCAGTACTTC

V: TRBV5-1
D: TRBD1
J: TRBJ2-5
size: few
CDR3: CASTLDRVQETQYF
DNA: TGCGCCAGCACCCTAGACAGGGTCCAAGAGACCCAGTACTTC

V: TRBV6-5
D: .
J: TRBJ1-2
size: few
CDR3: CASRRGPNYGYTF
DNA: TGTGCCAGCAGACGGGGTCCTAACTATGGCTACACCTTC

V: TRBV27
D: .
J: TRBJ1-1
size: .
CDR3: CASSLKGRTEAFF
DNA: TGTGCCAGCAGTTTAAAGGGGAGAACTGAAGCTTTCTTT

V: TRBV2
D: TRBD2
J: TRBJ2-1
size: .
CDR3: CASSVGTSSSNEQFF
DNA: TGTGCCAGCAGTGTAGGGACTAGCAGTAGCAATGAGCAGTTCTTC

V: TRBV9
D: .
J: TRBJ1-5
size: .
CDR3: CASSEKDSYQPQHF
DNA: TGTGCCAGCAGCGAGAAAGACAGCTATCAGCCCCAGCATTTT

V: TRBV2
D: .
J: TRBJ2-7
size: .
CDR3: CATTVLGVGEQYF
DNA: TGTGCCACCACGGTACTGGGAGTGGGCGAGCAGTACTTC

V: TRBV2
D: .
J: TRBJ1-5
size: few
CDR3: CASRGGGQQPQHF
DNA: TGTGCCAGCAGGGGCGGGGGGCAACAGCCCCAGCATTTT

V: TRBV5-4
D: .
J: TRBJ2-5
size: few
CDR3: CASSRDGSWETQYF
DNA: TGTGCCAGCAGCCGGGACGGGAGTTGGGAGACCCAGTACTTC

V: TRBV18
D: TRBD1
J: TRBJ1-1
size: .
CDR3: CASSGTTGNAFF
DNA: TGTGCCAGCTCAGGGACGACAGGGAATGCTTTCTTT

V: TRBV4-1
D: TRBD1
J: TRBJ2-4
size: once
CDR3: CASSQQGTGLAKNIQYF
DNA: TGCGCCAGCAGCCAACAAGGGACAGGACTAGCCAAAAACATTCAGTACTTC

V: TRBV4-2
D: .
J: TRBJ1-2
size: few
CDR3: CASSQGDTGDGYTF
DNA: TGTGCCAGCAGCCAAGGGGACACCGGCGATGGCTACACCTTC

V: TRBV7-8
D: .
J: TRBJ2-1
size: few
CDR3: CASSRTSQAFNEQFF
DNA: TGTGCCAGCAGCCGCACGAGTCAGGCTTTCAATGAGCAGTTCTTC

V: TRBV6-5
D: .
J: TRBJ2-5
size: few
CDR3: CASMYETQYF
DNA: TGTGCCAGCATGTACGAGACCCAGTACTTC

V: TRBV29-1
D: TRBD2
J: TRBJ2-1
size: .
CDR3: CSVELSRATGLAEGLGQFF
DNA: TGCAGCGTTGAATTGTCGCGGGCGACGGGACTAGCGGAAGGATTAGGGCAGTTCTTC

V: TRBV2
D: .
J: TRBJ2-4
size: .
CDR3: CASTPGLPIQYF
DNA: TGTGCCAGCACGCCGGGCCTTCCGATTCAGTACTTC

V: TRBV10-3
D: TRBD1
J: TRBJ1-1
size: few
CDR3: CAISELATGAPLF
DNA: TGTGCCATCAGTGAGTTAGCGACAGGGGCCCCCCTCTTT

V: TRBV10-3
D: .
J: TRBJ1-1
size: many
CDR3: CAIRQGGTEAFF
DNA: TGTGCCATCAGGCAGGGAGGGACTGAAGCTTTCTTT

V: TRBV9
D: .
J: TRBJ2-3
size: .
CDR3: CASSVVVRLASTDTQYF
DNA: TGTGCCAGCAGCGTAGTCGTCCGGCTAGCGAGCACAGATACGCAGTATTTT

V: TRBV19
D: TRBD1
J: TRBJ1-1
size: .
CDR3: CASTPSGQARMNTEAFF
DNA: TGTGCCAGTACCCCCTCGGGACAGGCCCGCATGAACACTGAAGCTTTCTTT

V: TRBV7-2
D: TRBD1
J: TRBJ1-5
size: .
CDR3: CASRLPGQGDNQPQHF
DNA: TGTGCCAGCAGATTACCGGGACAGGGGGACAATCAGCCCCAGCATTTT

V: TRBV4-1
D: TRBD2
J: TRBJ2-1
size: .
CDR3: CASSQVLMLRSRLAGDNEQFF
DNA: TGCGCCAGCAGCCAGGTCCTTATGCTTCGTTCCAGACTAGCGGGAGACAATGAGCAGTTCTTC

V: TRBV7-8
D: .
J: TRBJ2-2
size: many
CDR3: CASSLVDTGELFF
DNA: TGTGCCAGCAGCTTAGTGGACACCGGGGAGCTGTTTTTT

V: TRBV11-3
D: TRBD1
J: TRBJ1-6
size: few
CDR3: CASNVGQGNSPLHF
DNA: TGTGCCAGCAACGTAGGACAGGGGAATTCACCCCTCCACTTT

V: TRBV18
D: TRBD1
J: TRBJ1-5
size: .
CDR3: CASSPPGTVNQPQHF
DNA: TGTGCCAGCTCACCACCCGGGACAGTTAATCAGCCCCAGCATTTT

V: TRBV6-1
D: .
J: TRBJ2-3
size: .
CDR3: CASSGGRKTDTQYF
DNA: TGTGCCAGCAGTGGGGGAAGAAAGACAGATACGCAGTATTTT

V: TRBV6-5
D: TRBD1
J: TRBJ1-2
size: .
CDR3: CASSTRGGLYGYTF
DNA: TGTGCCAGCAGTACCCGAGGGGGCCTCTATGGCTACACCTTC

V: TRBV7-3
D: .
J: TRBJ2-3
size: .
CDR3: CASSFDSSTDTQYF
DNA: TGTGCCAGCAGCTTCGACTCTAGCACAGATACGCAGTATTTT

V: TRBV7-8
D: .
J: TRBJ1-2
size: few
CDR3: CASSSRAEGGYTF
DNA: TGTGCCAGCAGCTCCAGGGCGGAGGGTGGCTACACCTTC

V: TRBV30
D: .
J: TRBJ2-5
size: .
CDR3: CAWSGGETQYF
DNA: TGTGCCTGGAGTGGAGGGGAGACCCAGTACTTC

V: TRBV5-4
D: TRBD1
J: TRBJ1-1
size: .
CDR3: CASSSRPGQGNTEAFF
DNA: TGTGCCAGCAGCTCGAGGCCGGGACAGGGGAACACTGAAGCTTTCTTT

V: TRBV5-4
D: TRBD1
J: TRBJ2-2
size: .
CDR3: CASNQQGAGTGELFF
DNA: TGTGCCAGCAACCAACAGGGGGCAGGGACCGGGGAGCTGTTTTTT

V: TRBV20-1
D: .
J: TRBJ1-1
size: .
CDR3: CSAYRNTEAFF
DNA: TGCAGTGCTTACAGGAACACTGAAGCTTTCTTT

V: TRBV16
D: .
J: TRBJ1-5
size: few
CDR3: CASSQSRTGRQPQHF
DNA: TGTGCCAGCAGCCAATCGCGCACGGGTCGTCAGCCCCAGCATTTT

V: TRBV11-2
D: .
J: TRBJ2-5
size: few
CDR3: CASSLSPGSQETQYF
DNA: TGTGCCAGCAGCTTAAGTCCAGGGTCGCAAGAGACCCAGTACTTC

V: TRBV5-1
D: .
J: TRBJ1-1
size: few
CDR3: CASSSIGGNTEAFF
DNA: TGCGCCAGCAGCTCGATCGGTGGCAACACTGAAGCTTTCTTT